This T cell receptor beta chain was sequenced during a study of T cell changes during pregnancy in multiple sclerosis (dated by TCRdb to about 2019). About the full investigation: The study examined how the T cell repertoire changed over the course of pregnancy in women with multiple sclerosis.

Library creation used the immunoSEQ multiplex PCR assay. TCRdb limited this immuneACCESS table to in-frame rearrangements with V and J called. A share of clones is missing; checked studies link under half to unresolved V genes, and the rest is unexplained. Recorded for this sample are 70,000 to 95,000 clones; around nine tenths of them occurred a single time. 0.45% to 0.55% of the sample is taken by the ten largest. As concerns this clone: This receptor's antigen is unknown. No much larger clone is present one base from it, and per-base qualities are unavailable.

The material sequenced was CD4+ T cells from peripheral blood mononuclear cells, taken in the second trimester of pregnancy. This receptor was obtained from a female donor with multiple sclerosis, enrolled in a pregnancy study.

The CDR3 amino acid sequence is: CASSRGTSGDYRYNEQFF. The nucleotides are TGCGCCAGCAGCAGAGGCACTAGCGGGGACTACCGCTACAATGAGCAGTTCTTC. Recombination connected TRBV4-3 to TRBJ2-1, and 10 junctional nucleotides match TRBD2. The CDR3 holds 18 amino acids from the cysteine to the phenylalanine. Only CDR3 DNA is held: 54 bases, read in frame from base 1. After removal of 5 bases from V and 3 bases from J, the junction retains 13 bases not matched to a gene. For CDR1 and CDR2, the germline V gene lists LGHNA and YSLEER.